This is a list of T cell receptor beta chains from one sample in a study of T cell repertoires in ileal Crohn's disease. The method was immunoSEQ multiplex PCR; TCRdb's version includes in-frame clones alone and lacks a portion of them. The table includes 6,000 to 8,500 clones, 81% detected once. Specimen: ileal tissue. Source of these receptors: an adult with Crohn's disease. CDR3s include the opening cysteine and the closing phenylalanine or tryptophan. D genes are given only for firm matches. Only some rows state a clone size, as once, few, many or a class for expanded clones.

>TRBJ2-7|TRBD1|TRBV15|-
TGTGCCACCAGCCCGGGACAGCTAGGAACCTACGAGCAGTACTTC
CATSPGQLGTYEQYF
>TRBJ2-4|TRBD1|TRBV5-1|-
TGCGCCAGCACGATCGGGACAGAGGGAAACATTCAGTACTTC
CASTIGTEGNIQYF
>TRBJ1-5|-|TRBV5-4|few
TGTGCCAGCAGCTTCGACAACAATCAGCCCCAGCATTTT
CASSFDNNQPQHF
>TRBJ1-5|-|TRBV5-1|-
TGCGCCAGCAGCCCGGGGGAGGGCAATCAGCCCCAGCATTTT
CASSPGEGNQPQHF
>TRBJ1-2|-|TRBV4-2|-
TGTGCCAGCAGCCAAGATGACAGAAACGATGGCTACACCTTC
CASSQDDRNDGYTF
>TRBJ2-5|-|TRBV5-1|-
TGCGCCAGCAGCTTGTATGAATGGGAGCGATACGCGGAGACCCAGTACTTC
CASSLYEWERYAETQYF
>TRBJ1-1|-|TRBV29-1|few
TGCAGCGTTCTACAGGGAGCGGGATCTGAAGCTTTCTTT
CSVLQGAGSEAFF
>TRBJ2-2|TRBD2|TRBV5-1|once
TGCGCCAGCAGCCCGGAGTCGCAATCTAGCGGAAACACCGGGGAGCTGTTTTTT
CASSPESQSSGNTGELFF
>TRBJ2-2|-|TRBV29-1|-
TGCAGCGTTGAAGAGGGGGCGCGTTTCGCCGGGGAGCTGTTTTTT
CSVEEGARFAGELFF
>TRBJ2-7|TRBD2|TRBV5-1|-
TGCGCCAGCAGCTTGGCCGGGACTAGCGTTTACGAGCAGTACTTC
CASSLAGTSVYEQYF
>TRBJ1-2|-|TRBV5-1|-
TGCGCCAGCAGCCCGGCAGGGAAACATCGCTATGGCTACACCTTC
CASSPAGKHRYGYTF
>TRBJ2-7|-|TRBV9|-
TGTGCCAGCAGCGTAGACGGGAGAAATAGCGAGCAGTACTTC
CASSVDGRNSEQYF
>TRBJ1-4|-|TRBV5-6|large
TGTGCCAGCAGCTTGGGGGCGGGGAGGCCACTGTTTTTT
CASSLGAGRPLFF
>TRBJ2-6|-|TRBV15|-
TGTGCCACCAAAGAACAGGGACCTGGGGCCAACGTCCTGACTTTC
CATKEQGPGANVLTF
>TRBJ2-2|TRBD2|TRBV6-6|-
TGTGCCAGCACGCTGTCTAGCGGGAACACCGGGGAGCTGTTTTTT
CASTLSSGNTGELFF
>TRBJ1-3|-|TRBV18|-
TGTGCCAGCTCACCACCATCCGTGAGGGGAGGAGGCACCATATATTTT
CASSPPSVRGGGTIYF
>TRBJ2-4|-|TRBV4-1|few
TGCGCCAGCAGCCAAGTGGATCGGGAAAGGAACATTCAGTACTTC
CASSQVDRERNIQYF
>TRBJ2-3|TRBD2|TRBV11-3|-
TGTGCCAGCAGCTTTGGCCTAGCGGGGCACACAGATACGCAGTATTTT
CASSFGLAGHTDTQYF
>TRBJ2-7|TRBD1|TRBV18|-
TGTGCCAGCTCCCCTACAGGGGCCGAGCAGTACTTC
CASSPTGAEQYF
>TRBJ2-5|TRBD2|TRBV7-9|-
TGTGCCAGCAGCTTAGGTGGCGGGAGGGAGACCCAGTACTTC
CASSLGGGRETQYF
>TRBJ2-1|-|TRBV6-1|-
TGTGCCAGCAGGGTCGGGGACTACAATGAGCAGTTCTTC
CASRVGDYNEQFF
>TRBJ2-2|-|TRBV27|-
TGTGCCAGCAGCCTTCCTAGTGACCCGAGGACCGGGGAGCTGTTTTTT
CASSLPSDPRTGELFF
>TRBJ2-1|-|TRBV27|once
TGTGCCAGCAGTTTGTCTAGCTACCTCAATGAGCAGTTCTTC
CASSLSSYLNEQFF
>TRBJ1-2|-|TRBV5-1|-
TGCGCCAGCAGCTTGACAGGGTATGGCTACACCTTC
CASSLTGYGYTF
>TRBJ2-1|TRBD2|TRBV19|few
TGTGCCAGTAGCCCGGGGACTAGCGGAGCCCGAAATGAGCAGTTCTTC
CASSPGTSGARNEQFF
>TRBJ2-1|-|TRBV11-3|-
TGTGCCAGCAGCTTAGGCTTTAGCGTGGATGAGCAGTTCTTC
CASSLGFSVDEQFF
>TRBJ2-3|-|TRBV30|-
TGTGCCTGGCGGGAGAGCACAGATACGCAGTATTTT
CAWRESTDTQYF
>TRBJ1-2|-|TRBV2|-
TGTGCCAGCAATCTTGAGGCTAACTATGGCTACACCTTC
CASNLEANYGYTF
>TRBJ1-1|-|TRBV2|-
TGTGCCAGCGCACGTCTAAGGGGGAACACTGAAGCTTTCTTT
CASARLRGNTEAFF
>TRBJ1-3|-|TRBV5-1|-
TGCGCCAGCAGCTTGGACAACTCTGGAAACACCATATATTTT
CASSLDNSGNTIYF
>TRBJ2-7|TRBD2|TRBV27|-
TGTGCCAGCAGTCTGGGACTAGCCCACGAGCAGTACTTC
CASSLGLAHEQYF